This TCR beta chain emerged from a study of T cell responses to AZD1222 COVID-19 vaccine. About the research overall: Second-dose intervals near 4 or 12 weeks were combined.

With respect to this clone: Its matching antigen is unknown.

Study conclusions and caveats: Baseline seropositivity occurred in only a handful of AZD1222 recipients. Spike-specific TCR breadth and depth both grew after two AZD1222 doses. In a largely white British group with more females than males, clonal diversity was possibly underestimated.

Clones were read by immunoSEQ multiplex PCR, and TCRdb kept only the in-frame ones, dropping some. The table has 100,000 to 150,000 clones, 90% seen once. Trimming cost V 4 bases and J 4 bases, with 8 bases left between them. The germline V gene encodes CDR1 LGHDT and CDR2 YNNKEL (reference sequence). This CDR3 region has 13 residues. The sequencing used peripheral blood, collected on day 0 of AZD1222 vaccination. The chain has TRBV3-1 (or the pseudogene TRBV3-2) and TRBJ1-5; D not resolved. The receptor was derived from an adult in good health. The CDR3 loop reads CASSLLGNQPQHF. CDR3 sequence (DNA): TGTGCCAGCAGCCTCTTAGGGAATCAGCCCCAGCATTTT.